This T cell receptor beta chain was recovered during a study of cytomegalovirus exposure and HLA in healthy donors. Researchers ran the PCR with 60 Vbeta and 13 Jbeta primers. Libraries were prepared by immunoSEQ multiplex PCR; TCRdb keeps only in-frame clonotypes and omits some of them. The table lists under 200,000 clones, over 75% of them singletons. This clonotype originated in a man aged 55 to 70 in good health and CMV-seronegative. The material sequenced was PBMCs.

CDR3 protein: CASSSLHEQYF. The CDR3 DNA reads as TGTGCCAGCAGTTCTTTGCACGAGCAGTACTTC. This chain connects TRBV2 to TRBJ2-5; D gene uncertain. The DNA end favors TRBJ2-7, so the J call may be wrong. Germline V lookup: CDR1 SNHLY, CDR2 FYNNEI. This CDR3 is built from 11 residues.